A selection of T cell receptor beta chains follows, all from one sample in a study of T cells after posttransplantation cyclophosphamide. Repertoires were generated with immunoSEQ multiplex PCR, while TCRdb's copy carries only in-frame clones and drops some. Here the sample spans about 10,000 clones, 70% to 90% being singletons. This specimen was PBMCs, taken after allogeneic stem cell transplant with posttransplant cyclophosphamide. The receptors were gathered from a female patient aged 50-60 years who received an allogeneic stem cell transplant from a related donor, was CMV-positive, and had no GVHD. Some T cells could come from the graft donor. Both conserved end residues are part of each CDR3. A D gene is named only where the DNA matches it firmly. Size values are once, few and many counts, or a class for expanded clones, and some rows have none.

V gene	J gene	CDR3 length	clone size	D gene	CDR3 protein	CDR3 DNA
TRBV2	TRBJ1-2	14	few	TRBD1	CASSQRQGADGYTF	TGTGCCAGCAGTCAGCGACAGGGGGCGGATGGCTACACCTTC
TRBV6-5	TRBJ1-5	13	.	.	CASSRGARQPQHF	TGTGCCAGCAGTCGGGGGGCACGCCAGCCCCAGCATTTT
TRBV7-9	TRBJ1-4	14	few	TRBD1	CASSTRDRDEKLFF	TGTGCCAGCAGCACCCGGGACAGGGATGAAAAACTGTTTTTT
TRBV27	TRBJ2-5	13	.	.	CASSFLEGETQYF	TGTGCCAGCAGTTTCCTGGAGGGGGAGACCCAGTACTTC
TRBV5-6	TRBJ1-3	17	few	TRBD1	CASSSRRQGETGNTIYF	TGTGCCAGCAGCTCAAGACGACAGGGGGAGACGGGAAACACCATATATTTT
TRBV19	TRBJ2-2	16	.	TRBD2	CASSTRTSGGTGELFF	TGTGCCAGTAGTACCCGGACTAGCGGGGGCACCGGGGAGCTGTTTTTT
TRBV7-8	TRBJ1-5	16	.	.	CASSFLGVGSNQPQHF	TGTGCCAGCAGCTTTCTAGGGGTTGGTAGCAATCAGCCCCAGCATTTT
TRBV14	TRBJ1-1	16	.	.	CASSQDSGFMNTEAFF	TGTGCCAGCAGCCAAGATAGCGGGTTCATGAACACTGAAGCTTTCTTT
TRBV19	TRBJ1-2	13	few	.	CASSNAGRDGYTF	TGTGCCAGTAGTAATGCGGGGCGCGATGGCTACACCTTC
TRBV6-5	TRBJ2-4	14	.	TRBD2	CASSYRLAGNIQYF	TGTGCCAGCAGTTACAGACTAGCGGGAAACATTCAGTACTTC
TRBV10-3	TRBJ1-2	13	.	.	CAIFRGKDYGYTF	TGTGCCATCTTTAGGGGAAAGGACTATGGCTACACCTTC
TRBV11-2	TRBJ1-1	12	.	.	CASSLGRTEAFF	TGTGCCAGCAGCTTAGGGAGGACTGAAGCTTTCTTT
TRBV19	TRBJ2-5	16	.	TRBD1	CASSMFGTGTRETQYF	TGTGCCAGTAGTATGTTCGGGACAGGGACGAGGGAGACCCAGTACTTC
TRBV5-1	TRBJ2-3	16	.	.	CASSSGGGGRTDTQYF	TGCGCCAGCAGCTCGGGGGGCGGGGGAAGAACAGATACGCAGTATTTT
TRBV7-9	TRBJ2-1	13	.	TRBD2	CASSFSGYNEQFF	TGTGCCAGCAGCTTTAGCGGGTACAATGAGCAGTTCTTC
TRBV18	TRBJ1-4	17	.	.	CASSSPGLTRSNEKLFF	TGTGCCAGCTCATCGCCCGGTTTGACTCGGTCAAATGAAAAACTGTTTTTT
TRBV27	TRBJ2-6	13	once	.	CASRARGANVLTF	TGTGCCAGCCGTGCTAGAGGGGCCAACGTCCTGACTTTC
TRBV27	TRBJ1-5	16	.	.	CASSFSRDRPNQPQHF	TGTGCCAGCAGTTTCTCCCGTGACAGGCCGAATCAGCCCCAGCATTTT
TRBV25-1	TRBJ2-7	14	.	.	CASRPTGPTGEQYF	TGTGCCAGCAGACCAACAGGACCCACCGGCGAGCAGTACTTC
TRBV15	TRBJ2-3	15	.	.	CATSSRGSTTDTQYF	TGTGCCACCAGTTCCCGGGGGTCTACCACAGATACGCAGTATTTT
TRBV7-2	TRBJ2-7	15	.	TRBD2	CASSPAGGPGREQYF	TGTGCCAGCAGCCCAGCGGGGGGGCCAGGGAGAGAGCAGTACTTC
TRBV19	TRBJ1-1	13	.	.	CASSANRDTEAFF	TGTGCCAGTAGTGCAAACAGGGACACTGAAGCTTTCTTT
TRBV5-4	TRBJ1-2	13	few	.	CASSLGQVYGYTF	TGTGCCAGCAGCTTGGGTCAGGTCTATGGCTACACCTTC
TRBV5-1	TRBJ1-4	17	.	TRBD1	CASSLRTGSEQPEKLFF	TGCGCCAGCAGCTTGCGGACAGGAAGCGAACAGCCCGAAAAACTGTTTTTT